One and the same sample provided the 32 T cell receptor beta chains below, sequenced in a study of regulatory T cells in long-lasting Graves disease listed by TCRdb under 2021. Libraries were made using multiplex PCR. TCRdb records Illumina HiSeq 4000 as the sequencer. CDR3 regions were amplified by Arm-PCR with iRepertoire HTBI primers to construct TCR beta libraries. The public reads were reanalyzed by TCRdb: fastp trimming at Q25, MiXCR alignment, in-frame beta chains only. All rows with the same CDR3 protein become a single entry with the most common DNA and genes. In this sample the table shows some 370,000 distinct CDR3 sequences, 12% of which occur a single time. The leading ten clones occupy 18% of the sample. What the time point label conveys for this sample: newly diagnosed GD, antithyroid drugs for less than 3 months. For both TCR sequencing and RNA sequencing, RNA was extracted from PBMCs in TRIzol.

In addition, the sample was reused for a study of T cells in Graves' hyperthyroidism and ophthalmopathy.

Sample: peripheral blood mononuclear cells (PBMCs), taken at new diagnosis, from a patient treated with antithyroid drugs. Receptors were obtained from a woman aged 18-30 years with Graves disease. Donor details come from another sample of the same person, matched by shared clones.

This clonotype was seen many times. The V call is TRBV6-1, the J call TRBJ2-3, with TRBD1 matching 10 bases. The CDR3 runs to 14 residues. The germline CDR1 and CDR2 sequences are MNHNS and SASEGT. V lost 6 bases, J lost 5 bases, and 5 bases stayed unmatched. This chain's CDR3 is CASRRQGARDTQYF. The CDR3 nucleotides are TGTGCCAGCAGGAGACAGGGGGCTAGAGATACGCAGTATTTT.

This clonotype was counted ten times or more. V gene TRBV7-2 combines with J gene TRBJ2-2, with TRBD1 identical over 7 bases. Looked up from germline, CDR1 is SGHTA and CDR2 is FQGNSA. The CDR3 is 14 amino acids. Unmatched junction bases numbered 3, after V lost 3 bases and J lost 5 bases. DNA of the CDR3: TGTGCCAGCAGCTTTACGACAGGGACCGGGGAGCTGTTTTTT. Translating it yields CASSFTTGTGELFF.

This clonotype was counted many times. The chain carries TRBV7-2 and TRBJ2-5, with 9 bases aligning to TRBD2. The CDR3 contains 15 residues. The V gene end was trimmed by 1 base and the J gene end by 3 bases; junction bases not matched to a gene: 3. Germline V gene lookup returns CDR1 SGHTA and CDR2 FQGNSA. The CDR3: CASSLVLAGEETQYF. CDR3 nucleotide sequence: TGTGCCAGCAGCTTAGTTTTAGCGGGGGAAGAGACCCAGTACTTC.

The rearrangement uses TRBV28 and TRBJ2-3; maybe TRBD2 (6 bases). Near its end, the DNA agrees better with TRBJ2-5, so the J call may be wrong. Looked up from germline, CDR1 is MDHEN and CDR2 is SYDVKM. CDR3 size: 14 residues. The CDR3 bases are TGTGCCAGCAGTATGCGGCGGGGTCGAGAGACCCAGTACTTC. It encodes CASSMRRGRETQYF.

This clonotype appeared many times. V usage is TRBV6-9 and J usage is TRBJ2-7, with 8 bases that match TRBD2. There are 17 residues in the CDR3. CDR1 is MNHGY, CDR2 SVAAGI, per germline. V lost 3 bases to trimming and J lost 2 bases; unmatched junction nucleotides: 12. The CDR3 nucleotides read TGTGCCAGCAGTTACTCCGGTTTCCTAGCGGGTCCCTACGAGCAGTACTTC. Its protein product is CASSYSGFLAGPYEQYF.

This clonotype was seen at least ten times. V is TRBV7-2 and J is TRBJ2-3; tentative D call: TRBD1 (5 bases). The V end was cut by 1 base, the J end by 4 bases, with 9 bases between. The CDR3 covers 14 residues. Germline CDR1 SGHTA, CDR2 FQGNSA. CDR3 nucleotide sequence: TGTGCCAGCAGCTTAGTGGCCAGGGCAGATACGCAGTATTTT. Translated: CASSLVARADTQYF. Drawing the rest from reference TRBV7-2 and TRBJ2-3, the complete variable domain is GAGVSQSPSNKVTEKGKDVELRCDPISGHTALYWYRQSLGQGLEFLIYFQGNSAPDKSGLPSDRFSAERTGGSVSTLTIQRTQQEDSAVYLCASSLVARADTQYFGPGTRLTVL.

This clonotype appeared many times. V usage is TRBV7-3 and J usage is TRBJ2-5; perhaps D is TRBD1 or TRBD2 (5 bases each). Germline assignment: CDR1 SGHTA and CDR2 FQGTGA. The length of the CDR3 is 13 residues. The V and J ends lost 5 bases and 5 bases respectively, with 12 bases between them. Here the CDR3 reads CASSPPGHETQYF. CDR3 nucleotides: TGTGCCAGCAGCCCGCCGGGGCACGAGACCCAGTACTTC.

The chain employs TRBV27 and TRBJ1-1, with TRBD1 identical over 11 bases. V was clipped by 0 bases and J by 5 bases; unmatched bases: 2. The germline V gene has CDR1 MNHEY and CDR2 SMNVEV (reference sequence). The CDR3 consists of 15 residues. This CDR3 is CASSLSDRGLTEAFF. CDR3 sequence (DNA): TGTGCCAGCAGTTTATCGGACAGGGGGCTGACTGAAGCTTTCTTT.

This clonotype was observed at least ten times. This sequence joins TRBV18 and TRBJ1-1, with D perhaps TRBD1 (6 bases). The CDR3 consists of 16 residues. The V gene's germline CDR1 is KGHSH and CDR2 LQKENI. V was trimmed by 1 base and J by 0 bases, leaving 12 bases between them. CDR3 in amino acids: CASSPLQGTMNTEAFF. The CDR3 DNA reads TGTGCCAGCTCACCACTCCAGGGGACCATGAACACTGAAGCTTTCTTT.

The sample holds many counts of this clonotype. This chain connects TRBV6-2 or TRBV6-3 to TRBJ1-1; weak D call: TRBD1 (5 bases). V was cut by 0 bases and J by 8 bases, with 10 bases left in between. Germline V lookup: CDR1 MNHEY, CDR2 SVGEGT. The CDR3 runs 13 residues. CDR3 in DNA: TGTGCCAGCAGTTACTCGAGAGGGGTAGAAGCTTTCTTT. This gives the protein CASSYSRGVEAFF.

J is TRBJ2-7 and V is TRBV20-1; 8 nucleotides line up with TRBD2. Germline CDR1 DFQATT, CDR2 SNEGSKA (reference sequence). The CDR3 totals 14 residues. The trim removed 2 bases at V and 2 bases at J, leaving 5 bases unmatched. The CDR3 spells CSARWREVPYEQYF. CDR3 in DNA: TGCAGTGCTAGATGGCGGGAGGTTCCCTACGAGCAGTACTTC.

This clonotype was picked up many times. As DNA, the CDR3 is TGTGCCAGCAGCTTAGTCTTAGGGAAAGAGACCCAGTACTTC. It codes for CASSLVLGKETQYF. The V gene is TRBV7-2, the J gene TRBJ2-5; D ambiguous. There are 14 residues in the CDR3. The germline V gene encodes CDR1 SGHTA and CDR2 FQGNSA. V was cut by 1 base and J by 3 bases, with 9 bases left in between.

This clonotype was detected ten times or more. The chain has TRBV6-1 and TRBJ1-2; D unclear. Between the trimmed V and J ends, which lost 6 bases and 5 bases, there was a span of 7 bases. CDR1 MNHNS and CDR2 SASEGT come from the germline V gene. The CDR3 extends over 11 amino acids. The DNA of the CDR3 is TGTGCCAGCAGAAAGAATTATGGCTACACCTTC. Encoded protein: CASRKNYGYTF.

This clonotype was recorded at least ten times. The gene calls are TRBV18 and TRBJ1-1; D is possibly TRBD1 (6 bases). The V end was cut by 4 bases, the J end by 3 bases, with 18 bases between. Per the germline V gene, CDR1 is KGHSH and CDR2 is LQKENI. CDR3 size: 16 residues. CDR3 DNA sequence: TGTGCCAGCTCACTTTCTCATGGGACAAGGGACACTGAAGCTTTCTTT. Residues: CASSLSHGTRDTEAFF.

The chain's CDR3 is CASTGWEAHGTQYF. For the CDR3, the DNA is TGTGCCAGCACCGGGTGGGAGGCCCACGGGACGCAGTATTTT. This chain uses TRBV6-1 with TRBJ2-3; D might be TRBD2 (6 bases). CDR3 length: 14 residues. Germline-derived CDR1 and CDR2 are MNHNS and SASEGT. Trimming stripped 7 bases from V and 9 bases from J, with 20 bases between.

There are many counts of this clonotype. The chain employs TRBV20-1 and TRBJ2-5; D is ambiguous. The CDR3 consists of 15 residues. Between the trimmed V and J ends, which lost 5 bases and 1 base, there was a span of 17 bases. Germline assignment: CDR1 DFQATT and CDR2 SNEGSKA (reference sequence). CDR3 in DNA: TGCAGTGCTCCCCCTTGGGCGCCCTCCCAAGAGACCCAGTACTTC. This translates into CSAPPWAPSQETQYF.

This clonotype was seen many times. The chain combines TRBV27 with TRBJ2-1, with 9 bases aligning to TRBD2. The CDR3 length is 14 residues. CDR1 is MNHEY and CDR2 is SMNVEV in the germline V gene (reference sequence). V was pared by 3 bases and J by 6 bases, with 3 bases of the junction left unmatched. The chain's CDR3 is CASSLLLAGNEQFF. CDR3 nucleotide sequence: TGTGCCAGCAGTTTGTTACTAGCGGGCAATGAGCAGTTCTTC.

This clonotype showed up just a few times. This chain links TRBV11-2 with TRBJ2-3; D may be TRBD2 (6 bases). This CDR3 has 16 amino acids. Trimming stripped 5 bases from V and 1 base from J, with 16 bases between. Germline V gene data show CDR1 as SGHAT and CDR2 as FQNNGV. The CDR3 protein is CASSRPEGSGTDTQYF. The DNA of the CDR3 is TGTGCCAGCAGCCGACCGGAGGGTAGCGGCACAGATACGCAGTATTTT.

This clonotype was detected ten times or more. The chain links TRBV5-1 to TRBJ2-7, with D unclear. Germline CDR1 SGHRS, CDR2 YFSETQ. The CDR3 totals 13 residues. With 0 bases removed from V and 5 bases from J, the gap between germline ends came to 9 bases. CDR3 in amino acids: CASSLGVFDEQYF. The CDR3 DNA follows: TGCGCCAGCAGCTTGGGGGTTTTTGACGAGCAGTACTTC.

This clonotype was seen a handful of times. The chain recombines TRBV6-1 with TRBJ1-5; TRBD1 might be the D (6 bases). V was pared by 2 bases and J by 5 bases, with 16 bases between. The germline V gene encodes CDR1 MNHNS and CDR2 SASEGT. The CDR3 length is 16 residues. For the CDR3, the DNA is TGTGCCAGCAGTGAAAACTACTGGGGGCCATATCAGCCCCAGCATTTT. Translation gives CASSENYWGPYQPQHF.

The chain links TRBV29-1 to TRBJ1-4, with D unclear. Trimming took 2 bases from V and 6 from J, leaving 10 bases between them. Germline CDR1 is SQVTM and CDR2 is ANQGSEA. The CDR3 consists of 13 residues. CDR3 residues: CSVERAADEKLFF. The CDR3 bases are TGCAGCGTTGAACGCGCGGCAGATGAAAAACTGTTTTTT.

V gene TRBV29-1 combines with J gene TRBJ2-7, with D possibly called TRBD1 or TRBD2 (7 bases each). This CDR3 region has 16 residues. V was shortened by 3 bases and J by 3 bases, with 21 bases between the two germline ends. Germline V gene lookup returns CDR1 SQVTM and CDR2 ANQGSEA. In DNA form, the CDR3 reads TGCAGCGTTGAGGGGGGGGGCGGGACAGTAAACTACGAGCAGTACTTC. Encoded protein: CSVEGGGGTVNYEQYF.

This clonotype was counted between two and nine times. This chain uses TRBV4-3 with TRBJ2-2; D possibly corresponds to TRBD1 (5 bases). The CDR3 has 16 residues. Germline values: CDR1 LGHNA, CDR2 YSLEER. Trimming stripped 0 bases from V and 3 bases from J, with 11 bases between. DNA for the CDR3: TGCGCCAGCAGCCAAGATTTGGGGCCTTACACCGGGGAGCTGTTTTTT. Amino acid sequence: CASSQDLGPYTGELFF.

About this clonotype itself: A far larger clone is just one base off, so this is likely a read error. CDR3 loop: CASSYRDPQSYEQYF. The CDR3 DNA is TGTGCCAGCAGTTACAGGGACCCTCAATCCTACGAGCAGTACTTC. V and J are TRBV6-9 and TRBJ2-7, with D perhaps assigned TRBD1 or TRBD2 (5 bases each). The V end lost 3 bases, the J end lost 1 base, and 13 bases lay between the germline ends. The germline V gene encodes CDR1 MNHGY and CDR2 SVAAGI. The CDR3 has 15 residues.

Many counts were recorded for this clonotype. The chain combines TRBV7-3 with TRBJ2-3, with D possibly being TRBD2 (7 bases). Germline-derived CDR1 and CDR2 are SGHTA and FQGTGA. The CDR3 sequence is 17 residues long. Trimming pared 0 bases from V and 2 bases from J, leaving 15 bases between. CDR3 bases: TGTGCCAGCAGCTTAACTTACGGGGGGCAACCCACAGATACGCAGTATTTT. It encodes CASSLTYGGQPTDTQYF.

In its sample, this clonotype was seen many times. The chain has TRBV7-8 and TRBJ1-2; no reliable D call. Germline V gives CDR1 SGHVS, CDR2 FQNEAQ. The CDR3 runs to 15 residues. Trimming cost V 5 bases and J 1 base, with 14 bases left between them. The CDR3 DNA follows: TGTGCCAGCAGCCCAACTCAACACGGTAACTATGGCTACACCTTC. It translates to CASSPTQHGNYGYTF.

This clonotype was counted a few times. J is TRBJ2-7 and V is TRBV6-1; 7 bases agree with TRBD1. Germline V gene sequence: CDR1 MNHNS, CDR2 SASEGT. The CDR3 has 13 residues. The ends lost 5 bases at V and 6 bases at J; junction bases unmatched: 7. The CDR3 protein is CASSPDRAFEQYF. Here the CDR3 DNA reads TGTGCCAGCAGTCCAGACAGGGCCTTCGAGCAGTACTTC.

The chain couples TRBV7-9 to TRBJ2-2, with no clear D. This CDR3 contains 13 residues. CDR1 SEHNR and CDR2 FQNEAQ come from the germline V gene (reference sequence). V lost 5 bases to trimming and J lost 5 bases, with 9 bases between them. The CDR3: CASSRLGTGELFF. The CDR3 nucleotides are TGTGCCAGCAGCCGTCTGGGGACCGGGGAGCTGTTTTTT. The full variable domain, its missing parts supplied by reference TRBV7-9 and TRBJ2-2, is DTGVSQNPRHKITKRGQNVTFRCDPISEHNRLYWYRQTLGQGPEFLTYFQNEAQLEKSRLLSDRFSAERPKGSFSTLEIQRTEQGDSAMYLCASSRLGTGELFFGEGSRLTVL.

The chain has TRBV10-3 and TRBJ2-3; 9 nucleotides align to TRBD2. Trimming took 0 bases from V and 2 from J; bases not matched to a gene: 6. Germline-derived CDR1 and CDR2 are ENHRY and SYGVKD. The CDR3 consists of 17 residues. CDR3: CAISESGSGGLTDTQYF. CDR3 nucleotide sequence: TGTGCCATCAGTGAGTCGGGTAGCGGGGGCCTCACAGATACGCAGTATTTT.

In its sample, this clonotype was seen many times. This chain joins TRBV6-9 and TRBJ1-1; D gene unclear. Germline V lookup: CDR1 MNHGY, CDR2 SVAAGI. The germline V and J ends were trimmed by 3 bases and 1 base, with 9 bases remaining between them. This CDR3 contains 14 residues. CDR3 DNA sequence: TGTGCCAGCAGTTACGGCCGGGAGAACACTGAAGCTTTCTTT. Its translation: CASSYGRENTEAFF.

This clonotype was detected only a few times. This may be a read error: a much more frequent sequence differs by one nucleotide. The chain joins TRBV6-1 to TRBJ1-5; a weak D match, TRBD1 (5 bases). The CDR3 has 12 amino acids. Germline assignment: CDR1 MNHNS and CDR2 SASEGT. CDR3 DNA: TGTGCCAGCAGAAGGGGTGATCAGCTCCAGCATTTT. As protein: CASRRGDQLQHF.

CDR3 bases: TGTGCCAGCAGCTCCTTAAGGGAGACTGAAGCTTTCTTT. It is translated as CASSSLRETEAFF. V gene TRBV7-8 combines with J gene TRBJ1-1; D remains unclear. V shed 4 bases and J shed 5 bases, with 11 bases lying between them. Looked up from germline, CDR1 is SGHVS and CDR2 is FQNEAQ. The CDR3 consists of 13 residues.